Listed here are 3 T cell receptor beta chains from one sample, sequenced in a study of cytomegalovirus exposure and HLA in healthy donors. PCR used 60 Vbeta primers and 13 Jbeta primers. Profiling relied on immunoSEQ multiplex PCR, and the TCRdb table lists in-frame clones only, not all of them. The table records 150,000 to 200,000 clones, 70% to 85% of them present only once. Sequencing was done on a sample of PBMCs. Every receptor here comes from a man aged 18-30 years in good health and CMV-seronegative.

The chain recombines TRBV4-2 with TRBJ2-1, with D perhaps matching TRBD1 (6 bases). Germline values: CDR1 LGHNA, CDR2 YNFKEQ. The CDR3 is made up of 15 amino acids. V lost 2 bases to trimming and J lost 1 base, with 9 bases between them. The CDR3 DNA reads TGTGCCAGCAGCCAACCAGGGGAATCCTACAATGAGCAGTTCTTC. Translation gives CASSQPGESYNEQFF.

The gene calls are TRBV30 and TRBJ2-2; 7 bases align to TRBD2. Germline assignment: CDR1 GTSNPN and CDR2 SVGIG (reference sequence). The V segment lost 3 bases and the J segment 4 bases; nucleotides outside the gene matches: 5. The CDR3 length is 14 residues. CDR3 DNA sequence: TGTGCCTGGAGGGCTAGCGGTTCCACCGGGGAGCTGTTTTTT. It codes for CAWRASGSTGELFF. The complete variable domain, with remaining parts taken from reference TRBV30 and TRBJ2-2, reads SQTIHQWPATLVQPVGSPLSLECTVEGTSNPNLYWYRQAAGRGLQLLFYSVGIGQISSEVPQNLSASRPQDRQFILSSKKLLLSDSGFYLCAWRASGSTGELFFGEGSRLTVL.

The chain carries TRBV7-8 and TRBJ1-1; no definite D call. Germline V gene data show CDR1 as SGHVS and CDR2 as FQNEAQ. CDR3 size: 13 residues. The germline V and J ends were trimmed by 2 bases and 2 bases, with 6 bases remaining between them. The CDR3, as DNA: TGTGCCAGCAGCTTAACGACTAACACTGAAGCTTTCTTT. Its protein product is CASSLTTNTEAFF.